This T cell receptor beta chain appears in the sequencing data of a study of shared clonotypes between healthy human individuals. Study information: For every donor, three CD4 naive, three CD4 memory, two CD8 naive and one CD8 memory plates were used.

The data were produced by immunoSEQ multiplex PCR, yet TCRdb's version contains in-frame clones alone and is incomplete. The profile shows under 1 million clones, 80% to 95% of them singletons. CD8 cells classed as naive were CD45RO-negative and positively selected for CCR7, excluding terminally differentiated effector memory CD45RA+ cells. V lost 10 bases and J 0 bases, leaving 10 bases between the germline ends. From germline, CDR1 is MNHEY and CDR2 SMNVEV (reference sequence). This CDR3 is 12 amino acids long. Input material: naive CD8+ T cells sorted from blood. The chain joins TRBV27 to TRBJ2-7, with D uncertain. This TCR was recovered from a man aged 25-45 years in good health. In DNA form, the CDR3 reads TGTGCCACCCGCTTTGGCTCCTACGAGCAGTACTTC. Encoded protein: CATRFGSYEQYF.